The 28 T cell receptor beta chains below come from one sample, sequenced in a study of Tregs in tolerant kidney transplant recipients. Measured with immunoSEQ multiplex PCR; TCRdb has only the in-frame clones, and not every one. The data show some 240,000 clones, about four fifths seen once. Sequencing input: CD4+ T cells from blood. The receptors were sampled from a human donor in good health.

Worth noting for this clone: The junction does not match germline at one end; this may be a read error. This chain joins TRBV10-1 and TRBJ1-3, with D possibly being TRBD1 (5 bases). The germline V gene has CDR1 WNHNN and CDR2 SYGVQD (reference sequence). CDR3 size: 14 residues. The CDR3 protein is CSSSIGGSGNTIYF. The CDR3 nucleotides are TGCTCCAGCAGTATCGGGGGATCTGGAAACACCATATATTTT.

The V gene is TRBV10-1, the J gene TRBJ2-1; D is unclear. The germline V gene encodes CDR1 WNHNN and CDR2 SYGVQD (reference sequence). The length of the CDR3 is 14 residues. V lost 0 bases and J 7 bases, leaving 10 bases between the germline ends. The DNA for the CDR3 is TGCGCCAGCAGTGAGTCTGGTAGGTGGAATGAGCAGTTCTTC. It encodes CASSESGRWNEQFF.

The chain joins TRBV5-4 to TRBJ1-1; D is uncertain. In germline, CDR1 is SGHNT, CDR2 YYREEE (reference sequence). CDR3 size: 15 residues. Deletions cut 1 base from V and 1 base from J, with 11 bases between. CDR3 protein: CASSLKLGENTEAFF. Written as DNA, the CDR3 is TGTGCCAGCAGCTTGAAATTGGGTGAGAACACTGAAGCTTTCTTT.

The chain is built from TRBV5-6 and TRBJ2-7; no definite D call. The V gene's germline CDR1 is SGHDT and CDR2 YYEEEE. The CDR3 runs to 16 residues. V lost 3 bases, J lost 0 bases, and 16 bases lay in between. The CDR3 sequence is CASSSFGVFGSYEQYF. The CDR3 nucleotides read TGTGCCAGCAGCTCCTTCGGCGTTTTTGGCTCCTACGAGCAGTACTTC.

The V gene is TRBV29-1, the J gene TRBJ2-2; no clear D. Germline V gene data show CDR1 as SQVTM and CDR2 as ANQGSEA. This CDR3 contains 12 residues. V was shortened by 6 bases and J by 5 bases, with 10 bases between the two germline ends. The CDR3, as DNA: TGCAGCGTCGAGACCGCAACCGGGGAGCTGTTTTTT. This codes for CSVETATGELFF.

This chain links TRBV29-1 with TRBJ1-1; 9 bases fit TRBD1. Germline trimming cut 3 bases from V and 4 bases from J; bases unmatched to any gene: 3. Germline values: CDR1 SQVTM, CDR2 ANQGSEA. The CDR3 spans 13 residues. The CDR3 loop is CSVDTGGFTEAFF. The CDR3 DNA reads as TGCAGCGTTGATACAGGGGGCTTCACTGAAGCTTTCTTT.

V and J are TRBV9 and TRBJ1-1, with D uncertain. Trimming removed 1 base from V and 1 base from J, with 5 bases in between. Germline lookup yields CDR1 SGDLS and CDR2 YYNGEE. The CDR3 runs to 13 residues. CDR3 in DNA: TGTGCCAGCAGCGTAACGTCGAACACTGAAGCTTTCTTT. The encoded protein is CASSVTSNTEAFF.

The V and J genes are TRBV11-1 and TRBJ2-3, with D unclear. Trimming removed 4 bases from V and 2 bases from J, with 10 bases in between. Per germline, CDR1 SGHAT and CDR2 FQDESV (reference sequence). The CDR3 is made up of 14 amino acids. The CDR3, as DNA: TGTGCCAGCAGCTGGGCGGAGTCCACAGATACGCAGTATTTT. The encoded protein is CASSWAESTDTQYF.

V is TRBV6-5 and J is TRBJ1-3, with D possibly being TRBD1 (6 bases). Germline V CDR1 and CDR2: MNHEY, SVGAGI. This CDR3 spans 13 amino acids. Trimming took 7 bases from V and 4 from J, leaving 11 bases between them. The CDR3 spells CASIGGAGNTIYF. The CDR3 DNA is TGTGCCAGCATTGGGGGGGCCGGAAACACCATATATTTT.

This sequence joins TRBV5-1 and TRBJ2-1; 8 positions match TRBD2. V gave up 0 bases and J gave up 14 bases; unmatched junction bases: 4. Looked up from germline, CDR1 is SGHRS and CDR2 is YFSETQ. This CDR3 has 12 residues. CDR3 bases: TGCGCCAGCAGCTTGGCAGCGGGAGAAGAGTTCTTC. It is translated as CASSLAAGEEFF.

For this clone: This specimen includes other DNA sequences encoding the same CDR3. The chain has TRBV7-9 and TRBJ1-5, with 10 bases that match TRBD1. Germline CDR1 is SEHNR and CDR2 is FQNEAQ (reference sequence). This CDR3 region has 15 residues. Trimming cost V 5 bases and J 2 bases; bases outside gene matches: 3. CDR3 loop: CASSLGTGGNQPQHF. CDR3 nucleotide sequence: TGTGCCAGCAGCCTCGGGACAGGGGGCAATCAGCCCCAGCATTTT.

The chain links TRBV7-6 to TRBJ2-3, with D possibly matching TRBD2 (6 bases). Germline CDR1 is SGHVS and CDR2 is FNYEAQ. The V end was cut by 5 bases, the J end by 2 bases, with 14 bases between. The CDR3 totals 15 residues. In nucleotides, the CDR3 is TGTGCCAGCAGCCACCCGGGACTGACCACAGATACGCAGTATTTT. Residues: CASSHPGLTTDTQYF.

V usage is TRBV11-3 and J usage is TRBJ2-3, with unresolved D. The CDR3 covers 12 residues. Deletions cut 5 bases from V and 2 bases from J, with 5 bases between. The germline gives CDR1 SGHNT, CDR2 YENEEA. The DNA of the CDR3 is TGTGCCAGCAGCACCTACACAGATACGCAGTATTTT. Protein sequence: CASSTYTDTQYF. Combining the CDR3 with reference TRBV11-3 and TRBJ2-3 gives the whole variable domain EAGVVQSPRYKIIEKKQPVAFWCNPISGHNTLYWYLQNLGQGPELLIRYENEEAVDDSQLPKDRFSAERLKGVDSTLKIQPAELGDSAVYLCASSTYTDTQYFGPGTRLTVL.

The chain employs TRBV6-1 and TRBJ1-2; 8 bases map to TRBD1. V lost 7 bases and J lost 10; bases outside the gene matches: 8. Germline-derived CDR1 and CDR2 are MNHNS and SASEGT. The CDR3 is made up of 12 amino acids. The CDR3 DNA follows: TGTGCCAGCAACGAACCGGACAGGGTCTACACCTTC. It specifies CASNEPDRVYTF.

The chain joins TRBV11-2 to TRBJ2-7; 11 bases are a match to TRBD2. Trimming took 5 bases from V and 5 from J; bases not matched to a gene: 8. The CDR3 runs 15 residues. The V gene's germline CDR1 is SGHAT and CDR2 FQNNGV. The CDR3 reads CASSPGLAGGNEQYF. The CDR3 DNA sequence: TGTGCCAGCAGCCCAGGGCTAGCGGGAGGTAACGAGCAGTACTTC.

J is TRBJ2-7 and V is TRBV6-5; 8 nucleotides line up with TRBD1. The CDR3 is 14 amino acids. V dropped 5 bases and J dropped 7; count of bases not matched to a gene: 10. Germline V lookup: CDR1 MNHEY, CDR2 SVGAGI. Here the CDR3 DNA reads TGTGCCAGCAGTGACTGGCAGGGGGCGGAGGAGCAGTACTTC. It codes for CASSDWQGAEEQYF.

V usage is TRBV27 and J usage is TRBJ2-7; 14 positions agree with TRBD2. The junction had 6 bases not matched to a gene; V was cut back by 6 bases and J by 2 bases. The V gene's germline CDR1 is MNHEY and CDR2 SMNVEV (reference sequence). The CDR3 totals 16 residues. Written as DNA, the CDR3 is TGTGCCAGCAGCCGAGGACTAGCGGGGGGAGCCTACGAGCAGTACTTC. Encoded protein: CASSRGLAGGAYEQYF.

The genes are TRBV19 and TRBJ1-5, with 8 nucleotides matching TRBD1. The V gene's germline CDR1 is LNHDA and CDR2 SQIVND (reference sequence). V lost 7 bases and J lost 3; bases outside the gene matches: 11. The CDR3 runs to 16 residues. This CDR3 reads CASTTLGQGYNQPQHF. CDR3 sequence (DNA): TGTGCCAGTACTACCCTCGGACAGGGATACAATCAGCCCCAGCATTTT.

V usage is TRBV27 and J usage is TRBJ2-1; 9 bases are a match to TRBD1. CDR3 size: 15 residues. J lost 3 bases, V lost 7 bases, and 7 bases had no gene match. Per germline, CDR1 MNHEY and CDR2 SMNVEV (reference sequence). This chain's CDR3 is CASIRGQGGYNEQFF. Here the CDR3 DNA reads TGTGCCAGCATAAGGGGACAGGGAGGCTACAATGAGCAGTTCTTC.

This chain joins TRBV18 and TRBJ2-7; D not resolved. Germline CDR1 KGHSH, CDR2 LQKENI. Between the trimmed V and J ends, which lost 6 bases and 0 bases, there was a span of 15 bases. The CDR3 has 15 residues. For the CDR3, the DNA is TGTGCCAGCTCCCCCGGTACACGTGGCTCCTACGAGCAGTACTTC. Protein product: CASSPGTRGSYEQYF. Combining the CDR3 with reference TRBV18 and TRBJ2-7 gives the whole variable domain NAGVMQNPRHLVRRRGQEARLRCSPMKGHSHVYWYRQLPEEGLKFMVYLQKENIIDESGMPKERFSAEFPKEGPSILRIQQVVRGDSAAYFCASSPGTRGSYEQYFGPGTRLTVT.

CDR3 bases: TGTGCCAGCACCCCGGCGACAGGGAATTGGGGCTACACCTTC. It specifies CASTPATGNWGYTF. The chain uses TRBV4-2 and TRBJ1-2; 7 nucleotides align to TRBD1. The J segment lost 8 bases and the V segment lost 7 bases, leaving 13 bases of the junction unmatched. The V gene's germline CDR1 is LGHNA and CDR2 YNFKEQ. The CDR3 totals 14 residues.

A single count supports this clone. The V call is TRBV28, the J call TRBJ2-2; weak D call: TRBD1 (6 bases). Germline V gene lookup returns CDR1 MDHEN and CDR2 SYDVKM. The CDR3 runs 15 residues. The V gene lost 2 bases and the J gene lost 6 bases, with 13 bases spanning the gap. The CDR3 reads CASSLVNRVSGELFF. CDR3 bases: TGTGCCAGCAGTTTAGTAAACAGGGTTTCCGGGGAGCTGTTTTTT.

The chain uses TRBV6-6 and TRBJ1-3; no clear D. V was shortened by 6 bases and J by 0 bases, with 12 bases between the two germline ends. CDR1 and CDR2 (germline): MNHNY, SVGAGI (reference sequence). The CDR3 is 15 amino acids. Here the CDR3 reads CASSDRRSSGNTIYF. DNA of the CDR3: TGTGCCAGCAGCGACCGACGTTCCTCTGGAAACACCATATATTTT.

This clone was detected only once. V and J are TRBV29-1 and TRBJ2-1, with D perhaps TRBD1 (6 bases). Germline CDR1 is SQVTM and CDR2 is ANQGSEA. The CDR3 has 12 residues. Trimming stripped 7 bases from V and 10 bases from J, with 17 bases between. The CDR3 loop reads CSGGLGAGEQFF. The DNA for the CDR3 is TGCAGCGGGGGGCTTGGGGCGGGCGAGCAGTTCTTC.

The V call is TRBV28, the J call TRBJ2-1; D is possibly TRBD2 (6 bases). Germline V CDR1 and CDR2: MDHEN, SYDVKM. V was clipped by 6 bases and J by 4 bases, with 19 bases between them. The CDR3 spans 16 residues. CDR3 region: CASRLGGTPPYNEQFF. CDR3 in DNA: TGTGCCAGCAGATTGGGCGGGACGCCTCCTTACAATGAGCAGTTCTTC.

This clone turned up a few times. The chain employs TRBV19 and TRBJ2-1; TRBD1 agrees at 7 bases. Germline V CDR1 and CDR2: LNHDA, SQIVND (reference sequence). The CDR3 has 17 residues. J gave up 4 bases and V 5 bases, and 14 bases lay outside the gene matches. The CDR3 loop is CASSANRGPGWYNEQFF. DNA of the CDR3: TGTGCCAGTAGTGCCAACAGGGGACCCGGGTGGTACAATGAGCAGTTCTTC.

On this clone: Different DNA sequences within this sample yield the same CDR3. The CDR3 bases are TGCGCCAGCAGCTTGGCAGGTCAAAGCAATCAGCCCCAGCATTTT. It is translated as CASSLAGQSNQPQHF. The V gene is TRBV5-1, the J gene TRBJ1-5; no reliable D call. From germline, CDR1 is SGHRS and CDR2 YFSETQ. Trimming cost V 0 bases and J 1 base, with 8 bases left between them. The CDR3 is 15 amino acids. The full variable domain, its missing parts supplied by reference TRBV5-1 and TRBJ1-5, is KAGVTQTPRYLIKTRGQQVTLSCSPISGHRSVSWYQQTPGQGLQFLFEYFSETQRNKGNFPGRFSGRQFSNSRSEMNVSTLELGDSALYLCASSLAGQSNQPQHFGDGTRLSIL.

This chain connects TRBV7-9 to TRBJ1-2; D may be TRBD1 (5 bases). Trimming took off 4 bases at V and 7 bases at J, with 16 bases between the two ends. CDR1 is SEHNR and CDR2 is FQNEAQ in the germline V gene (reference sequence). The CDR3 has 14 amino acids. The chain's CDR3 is CASSWSGGRLGYTF. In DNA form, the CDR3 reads TGTGCCAGCAGCTGGTCTGGGGGTCGGCTTGGCTACACCTTC.